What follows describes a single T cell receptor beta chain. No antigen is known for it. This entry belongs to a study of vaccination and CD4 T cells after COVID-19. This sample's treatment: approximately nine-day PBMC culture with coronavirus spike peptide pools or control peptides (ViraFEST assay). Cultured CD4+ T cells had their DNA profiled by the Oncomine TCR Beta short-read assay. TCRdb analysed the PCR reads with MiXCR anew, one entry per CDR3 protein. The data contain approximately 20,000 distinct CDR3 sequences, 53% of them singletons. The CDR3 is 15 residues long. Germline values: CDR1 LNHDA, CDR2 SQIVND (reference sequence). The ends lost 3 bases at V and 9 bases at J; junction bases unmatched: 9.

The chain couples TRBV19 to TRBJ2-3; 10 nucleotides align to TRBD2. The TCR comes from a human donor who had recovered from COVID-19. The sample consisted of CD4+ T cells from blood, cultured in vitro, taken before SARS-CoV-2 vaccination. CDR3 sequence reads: CASSINGLAVQTQYF. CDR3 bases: TGTGCCAGTAGTATCAACGGACTAGCGGTTCAAACGCAGTATTTT.